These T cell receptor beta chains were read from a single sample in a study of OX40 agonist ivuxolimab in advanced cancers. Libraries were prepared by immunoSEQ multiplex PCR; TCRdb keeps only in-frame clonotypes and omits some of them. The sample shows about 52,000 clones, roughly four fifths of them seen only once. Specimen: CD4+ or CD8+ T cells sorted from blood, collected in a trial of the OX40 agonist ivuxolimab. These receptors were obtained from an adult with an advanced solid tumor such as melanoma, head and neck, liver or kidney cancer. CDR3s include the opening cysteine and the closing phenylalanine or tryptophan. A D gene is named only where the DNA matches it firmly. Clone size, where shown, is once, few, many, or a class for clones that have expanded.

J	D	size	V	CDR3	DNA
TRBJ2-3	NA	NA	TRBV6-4	CASSDSVGTPSTDTQYF	TGTGCCAGCAGTGACTCAGTGGGAACACCAAGCACAGATACGCAGTATTTT
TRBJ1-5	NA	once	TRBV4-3	CASSQGLGSNQPQHF	TGCGCCAGCAGCCAAGGTCTGGGCAGCAATCAGCCCCAGCATTTT
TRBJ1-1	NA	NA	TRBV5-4	CASSLQGRTEAFF	TGTGCCAGCAGCCTTCAGGGGCGCACTGAAGCTTTCTTT
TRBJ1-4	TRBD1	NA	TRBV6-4	CASSYDRGDEKLFF	TGTGCCAGCAGCTATGACAGGGGGGATGAAAAACTGTTTTTT
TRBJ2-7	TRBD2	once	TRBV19	CASSARRDYGYEQYF	TGTGCCAGTAGTGCCCGCAGGGACTACGGATACGAGCAGTACTTC
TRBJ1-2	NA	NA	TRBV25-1	CASSEGTRYGYTF	TGTGCCAGCAGCGAGGGGACACGCTATGGCTACACCTTC
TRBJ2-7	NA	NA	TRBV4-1	CASSQGEDGISYEQYF	TGCGCCAGCAGCCAAGGCGAGGACGGGATTTCCTACGAGCAGTACTTC
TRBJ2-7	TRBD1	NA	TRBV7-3	CASSLMELDRGAPQYF	TGTGCCAGCAGCTTAATGGAACTGGACAGGGGCGCACCGCAGTACTTC
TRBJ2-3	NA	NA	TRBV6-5	CASRLGGMGTQYF	TGTGCCTCCCGGTTGGGAGGAATGGGTACGCAGTATTTT
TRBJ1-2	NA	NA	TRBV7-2	CASSLVGTGLPYGYTF	TGTGCCAGCAGCTTAGTCGGTACGGGACTCCCCTATGGCTACACCTTC
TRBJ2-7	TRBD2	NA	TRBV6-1	CASVERGGSFYEQYF	TGTGCCAGCGTCGAGCGGGGGGGGTCCTTTTACGAGCAGTACTTC